A selection of T cell receptor beta chains follows, all from one sample in a study of PD-1 blockade in classical Hodgkin lymphoma. Method: immunoSEQ multiplex PCR; TCRdb's copy keeps in-frame clones and lacks some. The table shows more than 50,000 clones, with about 92% occurring only once. The sample was peripheral blood mononuclear cells (PBMCs), taken at baseline. These receptor sequences come from a human donor with classical Hodgkin lymphoma. Each CDR3 is given with its conserved first and last residue. Each record gives: V gene, J gene, D gene, clone size, CDR3 protein, CDR3 DNA. A D gene is named only where the DNA matches it firmly. Size tells how often a clone was seen (once, few, many) or the class of an expanded clone, and some rows leave it out.

>TRBV6-4|TRBJ2-3|NA|NA
CASSVYGASDTQYF
TGTGCCAGCAGTGTTTACGGGGCTTCAGATACGCAGTATTTT
>TRBV27|TRBJ1-5|NA|NA
CASSFGAGRPQHF
TGTGCCAGCAGTTTCGGGGCTGGACGGCCCCAGCATTTT
>TRBV30|TRBJ2-7|NA|NA
CAWGTTFYEQYF
TGTGCCTGGGGGACGACCTTCTACGAGCAGTACTTC
>TRBV7-2|TRBJ2-5|NA|NA
CASSLVGSKETQYF
TGTGCCAGCAGCTTAGTCGGCAGTAAAGAGACCCAGTACTTC
>TRBV29-1|TRBJ2-7|TRBD2|NA
CSVEAPSGPGEQYF
TGCAGCGTTGAAGCTCCTAGCGGGCCCGGCGAGCAGTACTTC
>TRBV28|TRBJ1-6|TRBD1|few
CASSDRDVSPLHF
TGTGCCAGCAGCGACAGGGATGTTTCACCCCTCCACTTT
>TRBV23-1|TRBJ2-3|TRBD2|NA
CASSRGTGLVTQYF
TGCGCCAGCAGTCGGGGAACGGGACTAGTTACGCAGTATTTT
>TRBV5-1|TRBJ1-2|TRBD1|NA
CASSLIGTGDGYTF
TGCGCCAGCAGCTTGATAGGGACAGGGGATGGCTACACCTTC
>TRBV6-5|TRBJ2-7|NA|NA
CASSYSPEYEQYF
TGTGCCAGCAGTTACTCCCCTGAGTACGAGCAGTACTTC
>TRBV7-9|TRBJ2-7|NA|NA
CASSLRAGSYEQYF
TGTGCCAGCAGCTTACGGGCCGGGTCCTACGAGCAGTACTTC
>TRBV28|TRBJ2-7|NA|NA
CASSQGYEQYF
TGTGCCAGCAGTCAGGGGTACGAGCAGTACTTC
>TRBV10-2|TRBJ2-2|TRBD2|NA
CASSERASGEGGELFF
TGCGCCAGCAGTGAACGGGCTAGCGGGGAGGGCGGGGAGCTGTTTTTT
>TRBV5-1|TRBJ1-1|TRBD1|NA
CASSLGTGGSTEAFF
TGCGCCAGCAGCTTGGGGACAGGGGGCAGCACTGAAGCTTTCTTT
>TRBV10-3|TRBJ2-1|NA|NA
CATYHNEQFF
TGTGCCACGTACCACAATGAGCAGTTCTTC
>TRBV19|TRBJ2-1|NA|NA
CASSPTGTSYNEQFF
TGTGCCAGTAGTCCCACAGGGACCTCATACAATGAGCAGTTCTTC
>TRBV5-5|TRBJ1-2|TRBD1|NA
CASRLGQASAGYTF
TGTGCCAGCAGGCTGGGACAGGCGTCGGCCGGCTACACCTTC
>TRBV28|TRBJ1-1|NA|once
CASSLTVGTEAFF
TGTGCCAGCAGTTTAACCGTGGGCACTGAAGCTTTCTTT
>TRBV27|TRBJ2-7|TRBD1|NA
CASSQTGQGAYEQYF
TGTGCCAGCAGTCAGACGGGACAGGGGGCCTACGAGCAGTACTTC
>TRBV7-8|TRBJ1-1|NA|once
CASSSMTRNTEAFF
TGTGCCAGCAGCTCGATGACAAGGAACACTGAAGCTTTCTTT
>TRBV28|TRBJ2-1|TRBD2|NA
CATGGEYRPSYNEQFF
TGTGCCACCGGGGGGGAGTACAGGCCCTCCTACAATGAGCAGTTCTTC
>TRBV21-1|TRBJ2-7|NA|NA
CASPTGWSYEQYF
TGTGCCAGTCCCACCGGATGGTCCTACGAGCAGTACTTC
>TRBV5-4|TRBJ2-7|NA|NA
CASSKAGGHYEQYF
TGTGCCAGCAGCAAAGCGGGCGGGCACTACGAGCAGTACTTC
>TRBV7-8|TRBJ2-3|NA|NA
CASSTLAGAGVPDTQYF
TGTGCCAGCAGCACCCTGGCAGGGGCTGGGGTCCCAGATACGCAGTATTTT
>TRBV4-1|TRBJ2-7|NA|NA
CASSEVKGPWIHEQYF
TGCGCCAGCAGCGAAGTAAAGGGACCATGGATCCACGAGCAGTACTTC
>TRBV5-6|TRBJ1-1|NA|NA
CASSSRSGVEEYTEAFF
TGTGCCAGCAGCTCTAGGTCAGGGGTCGAAGAGTACACTGAAGCTTTCTTT
>TRBV4-1|TRBJ2-7|NA|NA
CASSQDNLGLNYEQYF
TGCGCCAGCAGCCAAGATAATTTGGGACTGAACTACGAGCAGTACTTC
>TRBV27|TRBJ1-2|NA|NA
CASSLHQGWYGYTF
TGTGCCAGCAGTTTACATCAGGGGTGGTATGGCTACACCTTC
>TRBV10-1|TRBJ2-2|NA|NA
CASSADKPGELFF
TGCGCCAGCAGTGCCGACAAACCCGGGGAGCTGTTTTTT
>TRBV6-5|TRBJ2-2|NA|NA
CASSYRRGNTGELFF
TGTGCCAGCAGTTACCGGCGGGGGAACACCGGGGAGCTGTTTTTT
>TRBV5-1|TRBJ2-7|NA|NA
CASSLAAGYPYEQYF
TGCGCCAGCAGCTTGGCCGCAGGGTACCCCTACGAGCAGTACTTC
>TRBV7-9|TRBJ1-4|NA|NA
CASSTPETGEKLFF
TGTGCCAGCAGCACCCCTGAAACGGGTGAAAAACTGTTTTTT
>TRBV28|TRBJ2-7|TRBD1|NA
CASRYQGAGEQYF
TGTGCCAGCAGATATCAGGGGGCAGGCGAGCAGTACTTC
>TRBV11-2|TRBJ2-1|TRBD2|NA
CASSLLLAGTEQFF
TGTGCCAGCAGCTTACTCCTAGCGGGAACTGAGCAGTTCTTC
>TRBV28|TRBJ1-2|TRBD1|NA
CASSFEGRGRGGYTF
TGTGCCAGCAGTTTTGAAGGCAGGGGGCGAGGAGGCTACACCTTC
>TRBV7-2|TRBJ2-7|TRBD2|medium-sized
CASSRTSGTYEQYF
TGTGCCAGCAGCCGAACTAGCGGGACCTACGAGCAGTACTTC
>TRBV19|TRBJ2-2|NA|NA
CASRRQSTGELFF
TGTGCCAGTAGACGACAGAGCACCGGGGAGCTGTTTTTT
>TRBV18|TRBJ1-1|NA|once
CASSPLHTEAFF
TGTGCCAGCTCACCGCTACACACTGAAGCTTTCTTT
>TRBV6-1|TRBJ1-1|NA|NA
CASSESLGVLNTEAFF
TGTGCCAGCAGTGAATCTTTGGGGGTTTTGAACACTGAAGCTTTCTTT
>TRBV28|TRBJ1-4|TRBD1|NA
CASSLSGGGEKLFF
TGTGCCAGCAGTTTATCAGGGGGTGGGGAAAAACTGTTTTTT
>TRBV27|TRBJ2-5|NA|NA
CASSLYRTAETQYF
TGTGCCAGCAGTTTATACAGGACAGCAGAGACCCAGTACTTC
>TRBV2|TRBJ2-3|TRBD2|NA
CASSGDRKGTSGADTQYF
TGTGCCAGCAGTGGGGATCGGAAGGGGACTAGCGGGGCGGATACGCAGTATTTT
>TRBV25-1|TRBJ2-5|NA|NA
CASSEYSQGLLETQYF
TGTGCCAGCAGTGAATATTCCCAAGGGCTCCTCGAGACCCAGTACTTC
>TRBV5-1|TRBJ2-7|TRBD1|NA
CASSQGQGGYEQYF
TGCGCCAGCAGCCAGGGACAGGGTGGCTACGAGCAGTACTTC
>TRBV4-1|TRBJ2-3|NA|NA
CASSHGTFTDTQYF
TGCGCCAGCAGCCATGGGACTTTCACAGATACGCAGTATTTT
>TRBV2|TRBJ2-2|NA|NA
CAGSEAVASGELFF
TGTGCCGGCAGTGAAGCTGTGGCTTCGGGGGAGCTGTTTTTT
>TRBV6-5|TRBJ2-1|TRBD2|NA
CASSLSVRGYNEQFF
TGTGCCAGCAGTCTCTCCGTGCGGGGGTACAATGAGCAGTTCTTC
>TRBV6-1|TRBJ2-2|NA|NA
CASTPGFGELFF
TGTGCCAGCACCCCAGGGTTCGGGGAGCTGTTTTTT
>TRBV25-1|TRBJ2-1|NA|NA
CASTKSPGDNYNEQFF
TGTGCCAGCACCAAATCCCCTGGGGACAACTACAATGAGCAGTTCTTC
>TRBV6-6|TRBJ2-1|TRBD2|NA
CASSRVAGGHEQFF
TGTGCCAGCAGTCGGGTAGCGGGAGGACATGAGCAGTTCTTC
>TRBV7-9|TRBJ2-7|NA|NA
CASSLTYEQYF
TGTGCCAGCAGCTTAACCTACGAGCAGTACTTC
>TRBV7-9|TRBJ2-3|NA|NA
CASSLDLVGDTQYF
TGTGCCAGCAGCTTAGACCTAGTGGGCGATACGCAGTATTTT
>TRBV5-1|TRBJ2-1|TRBD2|NA
CASSLEGLIQFF
TGCGCCAGCAGCCTGGAGGGACTAATTCAGTTCTTC
>TRBV6-5|TRBJ2-5|TRBD1|NA
CASSGQGFRETQYF
TGTGCCAGCAGCGGACAGGGCTTTCGGGAGACCCAGTACTTC
>TRBV7-9|TRBJ1-2|TRBD1|NA
CASSLPGQGGYTF
TGTGCCAGCAGCCTTCCGGGACAGGGAGGCTACACCTTC
>TRBV4-1|TRBJ2-7|NA|NA
CASSRDPSSYEQYF
TGCGCCAGCAGCCGAGACCCGAGCTCCTACGAGCAGTACTTC
>TRBV18|TRBJ2-3|TRBD2|NA
CASSPSPGGSTDTQYF
TGTGCCAGCTCACCGAGCCCGGGGGGTAGCACAGATACGCAGTATTTT
>TRBV28|TRBJ2-7|NA|once
CASSPPTRGRGYEQYF
TGTGCCAGCAGCCCCCCCACGCGGGGCCGGGGGTACGAGCAGTACTTC